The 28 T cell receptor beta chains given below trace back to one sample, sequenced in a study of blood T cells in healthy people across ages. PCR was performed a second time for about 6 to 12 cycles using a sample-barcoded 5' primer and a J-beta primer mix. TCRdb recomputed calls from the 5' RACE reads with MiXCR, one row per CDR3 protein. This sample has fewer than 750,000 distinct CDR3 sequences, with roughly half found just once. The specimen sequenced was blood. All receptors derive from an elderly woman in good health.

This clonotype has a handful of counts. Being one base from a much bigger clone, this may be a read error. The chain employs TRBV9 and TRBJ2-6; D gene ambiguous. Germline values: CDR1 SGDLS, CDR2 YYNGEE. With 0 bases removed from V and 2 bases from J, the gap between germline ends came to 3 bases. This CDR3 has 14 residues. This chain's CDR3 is CASSVGTGANVLTF. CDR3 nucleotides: TGTGCCAGCAGCGTAGGGACTGGGGCCAACGTCCTGACTTTC.

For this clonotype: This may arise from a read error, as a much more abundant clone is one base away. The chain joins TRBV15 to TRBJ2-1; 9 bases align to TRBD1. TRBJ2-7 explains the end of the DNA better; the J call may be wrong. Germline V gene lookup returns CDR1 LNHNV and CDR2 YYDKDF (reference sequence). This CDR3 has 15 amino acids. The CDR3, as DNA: TGTGCCACCAGCCGACAGGGGGAGGCGTACAATGAGCAGTACTTC. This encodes CATSRQGEAYNEQYF.

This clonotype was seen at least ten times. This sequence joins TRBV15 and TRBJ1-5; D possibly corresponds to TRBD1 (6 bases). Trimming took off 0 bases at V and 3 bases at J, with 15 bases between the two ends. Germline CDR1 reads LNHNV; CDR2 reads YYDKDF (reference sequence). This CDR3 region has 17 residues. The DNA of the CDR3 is TGTGCCACCAGCAGAGATCTGGGGACAAGCTTCAATCAGCCCCAGCATTTT. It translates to CATSRDLGTSFNQPQHF.

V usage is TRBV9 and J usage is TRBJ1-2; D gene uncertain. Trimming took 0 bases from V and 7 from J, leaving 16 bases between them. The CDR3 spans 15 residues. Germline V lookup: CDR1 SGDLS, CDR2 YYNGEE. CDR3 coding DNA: TGTGCCAGCAGCGTAGGGGGTCGCGGGCTGCCTGGCTACACCTTC. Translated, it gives CASSVGGRGLPGYTF. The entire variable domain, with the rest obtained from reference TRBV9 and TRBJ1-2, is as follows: DSGVTQTPKHLITATGQRVTLRCSPRSGDLSVYWYQQSLDQGLQFLIQYYNGEERAKGNILERFSAQQFPDLHSELNLSSLELGDSALYFCASSVGGRGLPGYTFGSGTRLTVV.

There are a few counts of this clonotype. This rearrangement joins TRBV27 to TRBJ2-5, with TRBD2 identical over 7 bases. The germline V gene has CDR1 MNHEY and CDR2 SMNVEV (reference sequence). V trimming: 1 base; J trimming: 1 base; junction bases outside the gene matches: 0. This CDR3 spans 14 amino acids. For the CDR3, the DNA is TGTGCCAGCAGTTTATGGGGGGGCCAAGAGACCCAGTACTTC. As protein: CASSLWGGQETQYF.

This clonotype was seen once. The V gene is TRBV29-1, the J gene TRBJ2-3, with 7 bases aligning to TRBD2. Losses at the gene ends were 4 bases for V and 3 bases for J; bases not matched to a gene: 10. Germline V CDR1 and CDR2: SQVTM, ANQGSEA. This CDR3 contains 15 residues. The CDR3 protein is CSVVGIGGSTDTQYF. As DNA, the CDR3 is TGCAGCGTTGTGGGCATCGGCGGGAGTACAGATACGCAGTATTTT.

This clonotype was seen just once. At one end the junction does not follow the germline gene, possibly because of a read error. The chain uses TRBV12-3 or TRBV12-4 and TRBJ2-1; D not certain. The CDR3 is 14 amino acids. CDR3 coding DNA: TGTGCCAGCGTCCCTCCCGGCTCCTACAATGAGCGGTTCTTC. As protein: CASVPPGSYNERFF.

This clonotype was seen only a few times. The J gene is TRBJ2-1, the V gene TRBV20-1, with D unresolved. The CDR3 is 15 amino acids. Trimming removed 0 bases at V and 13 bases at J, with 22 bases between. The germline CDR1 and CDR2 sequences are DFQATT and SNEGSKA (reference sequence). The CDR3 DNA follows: TGCAGTGCTAGAGACCCCCTGTTCCGGAGTGGGGTACAGTTCTTC. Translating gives CSARDPLFRSGVQFF.

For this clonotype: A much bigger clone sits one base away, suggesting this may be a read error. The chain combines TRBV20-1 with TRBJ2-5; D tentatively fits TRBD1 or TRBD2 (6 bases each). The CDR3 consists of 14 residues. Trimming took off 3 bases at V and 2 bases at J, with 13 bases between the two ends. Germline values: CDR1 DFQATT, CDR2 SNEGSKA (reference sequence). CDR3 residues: CSASTGALQETQYF. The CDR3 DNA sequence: TGCAGTGCTAGCACGGGGGCACTTCAAGAGACCCAGTACTTC.

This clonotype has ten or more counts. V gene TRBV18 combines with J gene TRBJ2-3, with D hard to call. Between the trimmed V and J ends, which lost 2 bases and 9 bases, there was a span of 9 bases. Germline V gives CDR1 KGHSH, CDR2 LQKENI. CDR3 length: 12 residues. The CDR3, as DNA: TGTGCCAGCTCACCATTTCCGGAGACGCAGTATTTT. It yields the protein CASSPFPETQYF.

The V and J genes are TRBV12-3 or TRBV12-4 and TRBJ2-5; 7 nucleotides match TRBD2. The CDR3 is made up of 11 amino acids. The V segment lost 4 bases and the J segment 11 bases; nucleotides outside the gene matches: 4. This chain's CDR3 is CASSWDYQQYF. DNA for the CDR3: TGTGCCAGCAGTTGGGACTACCAGCAGTACTTC.

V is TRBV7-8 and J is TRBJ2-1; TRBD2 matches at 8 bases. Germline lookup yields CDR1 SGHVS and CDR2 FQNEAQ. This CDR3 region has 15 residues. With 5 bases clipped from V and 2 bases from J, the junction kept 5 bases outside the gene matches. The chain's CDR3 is CASSLRTSPYNEQFF. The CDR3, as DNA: TGTGCCAGCAGCCTCAGGACTAGCCCCTACAATGAGCAGTTCTTC.

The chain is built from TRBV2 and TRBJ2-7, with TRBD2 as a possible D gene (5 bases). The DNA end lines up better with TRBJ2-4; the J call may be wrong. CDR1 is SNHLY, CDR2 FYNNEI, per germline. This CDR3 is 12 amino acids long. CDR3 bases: TGTGCCAGCAGGAGAGGGTTGGACATTCAGTACTTC. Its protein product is CASRRGLDIQYF.

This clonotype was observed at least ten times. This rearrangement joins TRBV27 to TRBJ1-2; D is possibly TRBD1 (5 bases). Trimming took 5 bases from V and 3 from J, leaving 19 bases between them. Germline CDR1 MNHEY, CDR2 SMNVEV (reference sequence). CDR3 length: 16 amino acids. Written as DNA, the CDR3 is TGTGCCAGCAGTCCATACCAGGGAAATGAGGACTATGGCTACACCTTC. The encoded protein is CASSPYQGNEDYGYTF.

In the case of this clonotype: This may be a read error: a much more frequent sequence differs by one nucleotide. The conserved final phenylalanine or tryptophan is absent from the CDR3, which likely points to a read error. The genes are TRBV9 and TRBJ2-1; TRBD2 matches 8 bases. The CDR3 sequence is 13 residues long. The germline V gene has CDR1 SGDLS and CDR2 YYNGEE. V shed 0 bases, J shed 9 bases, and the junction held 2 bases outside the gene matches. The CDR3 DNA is TGTGCCAGCAGCGTAGCCGGGAGGGGTGAGCAGTTCCTC. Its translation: CASSVAGRGEQFL.

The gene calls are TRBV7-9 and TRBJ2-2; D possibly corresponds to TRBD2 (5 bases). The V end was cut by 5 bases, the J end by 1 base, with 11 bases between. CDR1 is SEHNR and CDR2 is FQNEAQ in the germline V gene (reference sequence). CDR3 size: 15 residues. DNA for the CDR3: TGTGCCAGCAGCCAGGACTCCCTGAACACCGGGGAGCTGTTTTTT. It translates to CASSQDSLNTGELFF. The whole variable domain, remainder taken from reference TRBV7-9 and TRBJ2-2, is DTGVSQNPRHKITKRGQNVTFRCDPISEHNRLYWYRQTLGQGPEFLTYFQNEAQLEKSRLLSDRFSAERPKGSFSTLEIQRTEQGDSAMYLCASSQDSLNTGELFFGEGSRLTVL.

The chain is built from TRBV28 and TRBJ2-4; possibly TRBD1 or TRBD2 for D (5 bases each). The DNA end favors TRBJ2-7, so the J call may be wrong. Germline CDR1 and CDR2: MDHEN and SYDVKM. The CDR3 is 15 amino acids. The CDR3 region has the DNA TGTGCCAGCAGTATACACCGGGACGGGGCCTACGAGCAGTACTTC. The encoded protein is CASSIHRDGAYEQYF.

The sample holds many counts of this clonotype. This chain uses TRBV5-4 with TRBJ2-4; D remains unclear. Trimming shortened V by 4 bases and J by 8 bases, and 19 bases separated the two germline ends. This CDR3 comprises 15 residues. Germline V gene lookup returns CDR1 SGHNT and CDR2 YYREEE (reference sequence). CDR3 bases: TGTGCCAGCAGCGAACTGACTCCGCGTAAACACATTCAGTACTTC. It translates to CASSELTPRKHIQYF.

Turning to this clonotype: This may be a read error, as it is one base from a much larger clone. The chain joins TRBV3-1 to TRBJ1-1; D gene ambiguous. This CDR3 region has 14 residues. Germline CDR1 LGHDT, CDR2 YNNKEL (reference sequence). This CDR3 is CASRPDGLNTEVFF. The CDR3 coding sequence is TGTGCCAGCAGACCTGACGGCTTGAACACTGAAGTTTTCTTT.

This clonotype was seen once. This chain's CDR3 is CASTSRIAGGHQETQYF. CDR3 nucleotide sequence: TGTGCCAGCACTTCCCGGATAGCGGGAGGACACCAAGAGACCCAGTACTTC. The gene calls are TRBV6-2 or TRBV6-3 and TRBJ2-5; 10 bases agree with TRBD2. Germline CDR1 MNHEY, CDR2 SVGEGT. V dropped 7 bases and J dropped 0; count of bases not matched to a gene: 11. The CDR3 is 17 amino acids.

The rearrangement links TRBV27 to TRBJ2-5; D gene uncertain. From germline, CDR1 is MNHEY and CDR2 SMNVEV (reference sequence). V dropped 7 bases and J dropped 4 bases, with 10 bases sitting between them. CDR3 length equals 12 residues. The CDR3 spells CASNYYRETQYF. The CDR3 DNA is TGTGCCAGCAATTACTACCGAGAGACCCAGTACTTC.

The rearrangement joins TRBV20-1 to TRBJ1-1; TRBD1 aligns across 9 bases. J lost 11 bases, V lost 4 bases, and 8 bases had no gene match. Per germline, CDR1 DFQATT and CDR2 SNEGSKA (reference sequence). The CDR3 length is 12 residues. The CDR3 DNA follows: TGCAGTGCTATCGGGACAGGGAAGAGTGCTTTCTTT. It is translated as CSAIGTGKSAFF.

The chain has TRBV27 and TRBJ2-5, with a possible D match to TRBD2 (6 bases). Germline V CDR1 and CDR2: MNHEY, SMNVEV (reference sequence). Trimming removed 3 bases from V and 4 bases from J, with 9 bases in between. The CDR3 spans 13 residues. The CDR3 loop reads CASSFRRGETQYF. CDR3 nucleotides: TGTGCCAGCAGTTTCCGGAGGGGAGAGACCCAGTACTTC.

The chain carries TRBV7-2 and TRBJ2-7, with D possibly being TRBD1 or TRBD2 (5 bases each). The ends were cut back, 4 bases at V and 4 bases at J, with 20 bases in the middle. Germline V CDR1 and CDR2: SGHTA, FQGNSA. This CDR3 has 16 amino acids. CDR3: CASSYETGGKGYEQYF. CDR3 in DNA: TGTGCCAGCAGCTACGAAACAGGAGGAAAGGGGTACGAGCAGTACTTC. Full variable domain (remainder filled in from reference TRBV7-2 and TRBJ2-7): GAGVSQSPSNKVTEKGKDVELRCDPISGHTALYWYRQSLGQGLEFLIYFQGNSAPDKSGLPSDRFSAERTGGSVSTLTIQRTQQEDSAVYLCASSYETGGKGYEQYFGPGTRLTVT.

The CDR3 sequence is CASSLAGDPRQFF. The CDR3 DNA reads as TGTGCCAGCAGTCTAGCCGGGGACCCAAGGCAGTTCTTC. This chain uses TRBV27 with TRBJ2-1; D might be TRBD1 or TRBD2, each matching 5 bases. The germline CDR1 and CDR2 sequences are MNHEY and SMNVEV (reference sequence). This CDR3 is built from 13 residues. Between the trimmed V and J ends, which lost 5 bases and 12 bases, there was a span of 17 bases.

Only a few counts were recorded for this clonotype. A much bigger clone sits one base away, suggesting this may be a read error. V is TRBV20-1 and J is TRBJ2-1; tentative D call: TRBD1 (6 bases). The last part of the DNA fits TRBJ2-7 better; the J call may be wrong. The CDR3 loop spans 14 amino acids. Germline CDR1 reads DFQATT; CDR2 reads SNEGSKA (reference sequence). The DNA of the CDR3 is TGCAGTTATCTTGAGGGGGTCTCTAACAATGAGCAGTACTTC. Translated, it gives CSYLEGVSNNEQYF.

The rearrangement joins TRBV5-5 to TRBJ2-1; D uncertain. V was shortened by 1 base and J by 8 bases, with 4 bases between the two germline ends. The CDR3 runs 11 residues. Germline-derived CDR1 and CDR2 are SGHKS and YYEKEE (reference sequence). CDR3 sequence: CASSLYYEQFF. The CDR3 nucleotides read TGTGCCAGCAGCTTGTATTATGAGCAGTTCTTC.

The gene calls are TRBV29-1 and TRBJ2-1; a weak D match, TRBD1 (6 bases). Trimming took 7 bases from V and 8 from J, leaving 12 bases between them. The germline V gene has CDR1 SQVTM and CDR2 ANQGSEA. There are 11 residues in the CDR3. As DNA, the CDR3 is TGCAGCGCATACAGGGTTGATGAGCAGTTCTTC. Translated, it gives CSAYRVDEQFF.